This is a list of T cell receptor beta chains from one sample in a study of response to subunit inactivated influenza vaccine. TCRdb analysed the RT-PCR reads with MiXCR anew, one entry per CDR3 protein. The table shows about 520,000 distinct CDR3 sequences, with around 25% occurring only once. Here the sequenced sample was CD4+ T cells sorted from PBMCs, taken roughly 5 days after vaccination. The receptors shown here come from a man aged 50 to 60 who received an inactivated influenza vaccine. Both conserved end residues are part of each CDR3. The D gene is left open where the match is weak. Clone size is given for some rows only: seen once, a few or many times, or a class if the clone is expanded.

>NA|TRBV7-9|TRBD2|TRBJ2-3
TGTGCCAGCAGCTTAATGGGGGGGACAGATACGCAGTATTTT
CASSLMGGTDTQYF
>once|TRBV7-9|NA|TRBJ2-5
TGTGCCAGCAGCTTAACGGCTAGCTCAGAGACCCAGTACTTC
CASSLTASSETQYF
>many|TRBV27|NA|TRBJ2-7
TGTGCCAGCGGGCAGGGGTCCCCAGGCTACGAGCAGTACTTC
CASGQGSPGYEQYF
>few|TRBV14|NA|TRBJ1-6
TGTGCCAGCAGCCACTTGGATTCACCCCTCCACTTT
CASSHLDSPLHF
>NA|TRBV11-2|NA|TRBJ1-4
TGTGCCAGCAGACGACGTGGGACACCTAATGAAAAACTGTTTTTT
CASRRRGTPNEKLFF
>few|TRBV20-1|NA|TRBJ2-3
TGCAGTGCTAGAGAGGGGACAAGCACAGATACGCAGTATTTT
CSAREGTSTDTQYF
>few|TRBV20-1|TRBD1|TRBJ1-1
TGCAGTGCTCTGCCGGGACAGGGACTTTTTGAAGCTTTCTTT
CSALPGQGLFEAFF
>NA|TRBV28|NA|TRBJ2-7
TGTGCCAGCAGTTTCCCGGGGGTCTCCTACGAGCAGTACTTC
CASSFPGVSYEQYF
>many|TRBV12-3/TRBV12-4|NA|TRBJ2-6
TGTGCCAGCAGACTTTCCGGGGCCAACGTCCTGACTTTC
CASRLSGANVLTF
>few|TRBV2|TRBD2|TRBJ2-5
TGTGCCAGCAGGGTGACTAGCGAGGGAGAGACCCAGTACTTC
CASRVTSEGETQYF
>NA|TRBV15|NA|TRBJ2-1
TGTGCCACCAGCTTCGGGCTATACAATGAGCAGTTCTTC
CATSFGLYNEQFF
>NA|TRBV10-3|TRBD2|TRBJ2-1
TGTGCCAGCCGAATAGCGGGCGGCAGCTCCTACAATGAGCAGTTCTTC
CASRIAGGSSYNEQFF
>NA|TRBV12-3/TRBV12-4|NA|TRBJ2-1
TGTGCCAGCAGCTTGGGGGCCCACGGGGATGAGCAGTTCTTC
CASSLGAHGDEQFF
>many|TRBV12-3/TRBV12-4|NA|TRBJ1-2
TGTGCCAGCAGCCGAGCTAACTATGGCTACACCTTC
CASSRANYGYTF
>NA|TRBV12-3/TRBV12-4|NA|TRBJ2-3
TGTGCCAGCAGTCATTCCTTAGCGGTTACGCAGTATTTT
CASSHSLAVTQYF
>few|TRBV20-1|TRBD1|TRBJ1-1
TGCAGTGCGACAGGGGGGTACAACACTGAAGCTTTCTTT
CSATGGYNTEAFF
>few|TRBV12-3/TRBV12-4|NA|TRBJ1-3
TGTGCCAGCTCCGGGGGGCTTGGAAACACCATATATTTT
CASSGGLGNTIYF
>NA|TRBV11-1|TRBD2|TRBJ2-2
TGTGCCAGCAGCTCGTTCGGGGGGAGGATCGCGAACACCGGGGAGCTGTTTTTT
CASSSFGGRIANTGELFF
>NA|TRBV7-3|NA|TRBJ2-7
TGTGCCAGCAGCTTAAGTCCGGGAAAGGGCTACGAGCAGTACTTC
CASSLSPGKGYEQYF
>many|TRBV7-7|NA|TRBJ2-1
TGTGCTAGCAGCTCCGGGGATGAGCAGTTCTTC
CASSSGDEQFF
>NA|TRBV12-3/TRBV12-4|NA|TRBJ1-3
TGTGCCAGCAGTGCACGGTGGGCCATATATTTT
CASSARWAIYF
>NA|TRBV12-3/TRBV12-4|NA|TRBJ2-2
TGTGCCAGCAGTTTTAAAGGCCAAGCACAAAGCACCGGGGAGCTGTTTTTT
CASSFKGQAQSTGELFF
>NA|TRBV24-1|NA|TRBJ2-5
TGTGCCACCAGGGACGCGTCCCAGTGGACCCAGTACTTC
CATRDASQWTQYF
>few|TRBV6-5|TRBD1|TRBJ2-5
TGTGCCTCAACAGGGGGCACAGAGACCCAGTACTTC
CASTGGTETQYF
>NA|TRBV29-1|TRBD1|TRBJ2-2
TGCAGCGTGGGCAGGGGGCTAGTCGGGGAGCTGTTTTTT
CSVGRGLVGELFF
>many|TRBV7-9|NA|TRBJ2-7
TGTGCCAGCGGCCTAACAGGGCCCTACGAGCAGTACTTC
CASGLTGPYEQYF
>NA|TRBV7-9|TRBD2|TRBJ2-1
TGTGCCAGCAGCTTAACGGGAGGGCGCGATGAGCAGTTCTTC
CASSLTGGRDEQFF
>many|TRBV6-1|TRBD2|TRBJ2-4
TGTGCCAGCGGACGGGGTAGCGGGAGCCCCCAGTACTTC
CASGRGSGSPQYF
>NA|TRBV28|NA|TRBJ2-4
TGTGCCAGCAGTTTATGGACTGTTGGGACCCCAAATCAGTACTTC
CASSLWTVGTPNQYF
>NA|TRBV25-1|NA|TRBJ2-3
TGTGCCACCCGGGACCTTCCTCCCCGGGGTACGCAGTATTTT
CATRDLPPRGTQYF
>NA|TRBV6-2/TRBV6-3|TRBD1|TRBJ1-5
TGTGCCAGCAGTTACAGCAGGGGGAGACTCACTCAGCCCCAGCATTTT
CASSYSRGRLTQPQHF